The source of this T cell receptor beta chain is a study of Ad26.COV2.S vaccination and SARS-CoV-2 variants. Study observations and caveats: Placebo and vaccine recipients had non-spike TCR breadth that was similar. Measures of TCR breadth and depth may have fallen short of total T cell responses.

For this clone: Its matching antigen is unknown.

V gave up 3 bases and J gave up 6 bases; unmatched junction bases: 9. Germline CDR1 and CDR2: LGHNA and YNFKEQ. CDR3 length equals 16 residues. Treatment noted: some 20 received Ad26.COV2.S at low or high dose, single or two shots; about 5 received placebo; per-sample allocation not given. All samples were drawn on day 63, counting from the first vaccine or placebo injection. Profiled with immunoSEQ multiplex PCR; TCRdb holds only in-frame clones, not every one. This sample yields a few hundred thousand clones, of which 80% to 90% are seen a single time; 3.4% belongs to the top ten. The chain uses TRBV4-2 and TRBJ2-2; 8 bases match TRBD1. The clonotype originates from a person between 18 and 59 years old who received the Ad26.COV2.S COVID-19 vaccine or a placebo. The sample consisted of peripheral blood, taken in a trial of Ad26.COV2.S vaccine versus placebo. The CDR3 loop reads CASSHESQGASGELFF. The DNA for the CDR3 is TGTGCCAGCAGCCATGAGTCTCAGGGGGCTTCCGGGGAGCTGTTTTTT.